Given below is one T cell receptor (beta chain) in context. The target antigen is unknown. This table comes from immunoSEQ multiplex PCR, and its TCRdb copy is limited to in-frame clones, with some not included. The sample has tens of thousands of clones, 88% seen once. The data were obtained in a study of OX40 agonist ivuxolimab in advanced cancers. A history of autoimmune disease or systemic immunosuppression excluded patients. Overall study findings and caveats: CD8+ T cells averaged more expanded clones than CD4+.

The sequence came from an adult with an advanced solid tumor such as melanoma, head and neck, liver or kidney cancer. The sequenced sample was CD4+ or CD8+ T cells sorted from blood, obtained in a trial of the OX40 agonist ivuxolimab.

The CDR3 spells CASSLRDSTEAFF. The CDR3 nucleotides read TGTGCCAGCAGCCTAAGGGACAGCACTGAAGCTTTCTTT. The chain recombines TRBV5-6 with TRBJ1-1, with 7 bases fitting TRBD1. V lost 4 bases, J lost 4 bases, and 4 bases stayed unmatched. Per the germline V gene, CDR1 is SGHDT and CDR2 is YYEEEE. There are 13 residues in the CDR3.